The 26 T cell receptor beta chains below all came from one sample that was sequenced in a study of T cell responses to AZD1222 COVID-19 vaccine. The table came from immunoSEQ multiplex PCR; TCRdb's copy has only in-frame clones and leaves some out. The table includes more than 95,000 clones, 82% detected once. Sequencing used peripheral blood, obtained on day 0 of AZD1222 vaccination. Receptors were obtained from an adult in good health.

The chain couples TRBV7-8 to TRBJ1-1; 9 positions agree with TRBD1. Per germline, CDR1 SGHVS and CDR2 FQNEAQ. After removal of 6 bases from V and 0 bases from J, the junction contained 5 bases not matched to a gene. The CDR3 loop spans 15 amino acids. CDR3 nucleotide sequence: TGTGCCAGCAGGCCCGGGACAGGGATGAACACTGAAGCTTTCTTT. As protein: CASRPGTGMNTEAFF.

As for this clone: Other DNA sequences within the sample encode an identical CDR3. The V and J genes are TRBV9 and TRBJ1-6; 9 nucleotides match TRBD1. V trimming: 4 bases; J trimming: 7 bases; junction bases outside the gene matches: 6. The CDR3 length is 15 residues. From germline, CDR1 is SGDLS and CDR2 YYNGEE. The CDR3 nucleotides read TGTGCCAGCAGCCCGGGACAGGGTGGAAATTCACCCCTCCACTTT. Amino acids: CASSPGQGGNSPLHF.

The chain combines TRBV5-1 with TRBJ2-2, with D hard to call. CDR3 length: 13 amino acids. V was cut by 2 bases and J by 4 bases, with 6 bases left in between. The germline CDR1 and CDR2 sequences are SGHRS and YFSETQ. The CDR3 region has the DNA TGCGCCAGCAGCTTAATTTCCACCGGGGAGCTGTTTTTT. Translated: CASSLISTGELFF.

J is TRBJ2-7 and V is TRBV11-2; 7 nucleotides agree with TRBD2. The ends lost 6 bases at V and 4 bases at J; junction bases unmatched: 12. Germline loops: CDR1 SGHAT, CDR2 FQNNGV. The CDR3 loop spans 15 amino acids. The CDR3 is CASRSDIAGGYEQYF. The CDR3, as DNA: TGTGCCAGCAGATCGGACATAGCGGGTGGGTACGAGCAGTACTTC.

Note on this clone: This same CDR3 is encoded by further DNA sequences in the sample. V and J are TRBV6-5 and TRBJ2-7; possible D gene TRBD2, 6 bases. Trimming took off 6 bases at V and 6 bases at J, with 9 bases between the two ends. Germline-derived CDR1 and CDR2 are MNHEY and SVGAGI. This CDR3 contains 11 residues. The CDR3 region has the DNA TGTGCCAGCAGCCAGGGAGGCGAGCAGTACTTC. Its protein product is CASSQGGEQYF.

The chain couples TRBV5-6 to TRBJ1-5, with a possible D match to TRBD1 (5 bases). V was trimmed by 1 base and J by 12 bases, leaving 11 bases between them. Germline V gene lookup returns CDR1 SGHDT and CDR2 YYEEEE. The CDR3 loop spans 12 amino acids. This chain's CDR3 is CASSLWGRDQHF. In nucleotides, the CDR3 is TGTGCCAGCAGCTTGTGGGGCAGGGACCAGCATTTT.

CDR3 sequence (DNA): TGTGCCAGCAGCTTAGTTTCTCCATCCGTCAGGGGTAACTATGGCTACACCTTC. It is translated as CASSLVSPSVRGNYGYTF. The chain is built from TRBV11-2 and TRBJ1-2, with D tentatively TRBD1 (6 bases). Germline V gives CDR1 SGHAT, CDR2 FQNNGV. This CDR3 spans 18 amino acids. The V end was cut by 1 base, the J end by 1 base, with 19 bases between. Full variable domain (rest looked up from reference TRBV11-2 and TRBJ1-2): EAGVAQSPRYKIIEKRQSVAFWCNPISGHATLYWYQQILGQGPKLLIQFQNNGVVDDSQLPKDRFSAERLKGVDSTLKIQPAKLEDSAVYLCASSLVSPSVRGNYGYTFGSGTRLTVV.

The rearrangement uses TRBV5-4 and TRBJ1-2, with D possibly TRBD1 on 6 matching bases. The CDR3 runs to 13 residues. Germline V gene sequence: CDR1 SGHNT, CDR2 YYREEE (reference sequence). V lost 2 bases and J 8 bases, leaving 13 bases between the germline ends. This CDR3 reads CASSLNRAWGYTF. The CDR3 nucleotides are TGTGCCAGCAGCTTAAACAGGGCTTGGGGCTACACCTTC.

V is TRBV6-5 and J is TRBJ2-7; unclear D gene. The CDR3 runs to 12 residues. Germline V gene data show CDR1 as MNHEY and CDR2 as SVGAGI. Trimming took off 5 bases at V and 4 bases at J, with 9 bases between the two ends. The CDR3 reads CASSQSGYEQYF. The DNA of the CDR3 is TGTGCCAGCAGTCAGTCCGGGTACGAGCAGTACTTC.

The genes are TRBV7-2 and TRBJ1-2; D is uncertain. CDR3 size: 12 residues. CDR1 is SGHTA and CDR2 is FQGNSA in the germline V gene. Trimming took off 1 base at V and 3 bases at J, with 3 bases between the two ends. The CDR3 region has the DNA TGTGCCAGCAGCTTAGACCACTATGGCTACACCTTC. The encoded protein is CASSLDHYGYTF.

The V gene is TRBV5-1, the J gene TRBJ2-5, with D perhaps assigned TRBD1 or TRBD2 (6 bases each). This CDR3 is built from 16 residues. V dropped 4 bases and J dropped 4 bases, with 20 bases sitting between them. CDR1 is SGHRS, CDR2 YFSETQ, per germline. The CDR3 loop reads CASSPRTGAVGETQYF. The CDR3 region has the DNA TGCGCCAGCAGCCCCCGGACGGGGGCTGTTGGAGAGACCCAGTACTTC. The full variable domain, completed using reference TRBV5-1 and TRBJ2-5, is KAGVTQTPRYLIKTRGQQVTLSCSPISGHRSVSWYQQTPGQGLQFLFEYFSETQRNKGNFPGRFSGRQFSNSRSEMNVSTLELGDSALYLCASSPRTGAVGETQYFGPGTRLLVL.

This chain uses TRBV10-1 with TRBJ2-2; no clear D gene. Germline V lookup: CDR1 WNHNN, CDR2 SYGVQD (reference sequence). V was cut by 8 bases and J by 0 bases, with 7 bases left in between. The CDR3 sequence is 13 residues long. CDR3 bases: TGCGCCAGCCGGGCGACGAACACCGGGGAGCTGTTTTTT. This gives the protein CASRATNTGELFF.

A single count supports this clone. This rearrangement joins TRBV3-1 (or the pseudogene TRBV3-2) to TRBJ1-1, with 8 bases that match TRBD1. V shed 7 bases, J shed 2 bases, and the junction held 6 bases outside the gene matches. Germline loops: CDR1 LGHDT, CDR2 YNNKEL (reference sequence). This CDR3 contains 14 residues. CDR3 residues: CASTGQGFNTEAFF. The CDR3 DNA follows: TGTGCCAGCACCGGACAGGGCTTTAACACTGAAGCTTTCTTT.

The chain joins TRBV6-2 or TRBV6-3 to TRBJ2-1; 9 bases agree with TRBD1. Trimming cost V 4 bases and J 6 bases; bases outside gene matches: 10. The CDR3 is made up of 16 amino acids. Per germline, CDR1 MNHEY and CDR2 SVGEGT. The CDR3 nucleotides are TGTGCCAGCAGTTTACACAGGGGGCTAATAATCAATGAGCAGTTCTTC. It translates to CASSLHRGLIINEQFF.

The rearrangement links TRBV12-3 or TRBV12-4 to TRBJ1-2; 7 nucleotides line up with TRBD1. V trimming: 11 bases; J trimming: 6 bases; junction bases outside the gene matches: 9. This CDR3 is 12 amino acids long. The CDR3, as DNA: TGTGCCTGGTCCGACAGGGATGATGGCTACACCTTC. It encodes CAWSDRDDGYTF.

The J gene is TRBJ2-4, the V gene TRBV9, with D possibly TRBD2 on 6 matching bases. This CDR3 is 14 amino acids long. The V gene lost 0 bases and the J gene lost 9 bases, with 13 bases spanning the gap. CDR1 and CDR2 (germline): SGDLS, YYNGEE. The CDR3 loop is CASSVAGGLGIQYF. CDR3 sequence (DNA): TGTGCCAGCAGCGTAGCTGGAGGGTTGGGCATTCAGTACTTC.

The rearrangement uses TRBV11-2 and TRBJ1-6; D is unresolved. Deletions cut 5 bases from V and 8 bases from J, with 13 bases between. Germline CDR1 reads SGHAT; CDR2 reads FQNNGV. CDR3 size: 14 residues. CDR3 sequence (DNA): TGTGCCAGCAGCCCCCGATCGTTTTATTCACCCCTCCACTTT. Translating gives CASSPRSFYSPLHF.

V is TRBV13 and J is TRBJ1-6; D gene ambiguous. CDR3 size: 14 residues. With 1 base removed from V and 7 bases from J, the gap between germline ends came to 8 bases. Germline CDR1 and CDR2: PRHDT and FYEKMQ (reference sequence). The chain's CDR3 is CASSLALKNSPLHF. The CDR3 DNA follows: TGTGCCAGCAGCTTAGCGCTCAAAAATTCACCCCTCCACTTT.

V is TRBV11-2 and J is TRBJ2-2, with 15 nucleotides matching TRBD2. CDR1 SGHAT and CDR2 FQNNGV come from the germline V gene. Trimming at V came to 2 bases and at J to 3 bases, leaving 4 bases not matched to a gene. There are 18 residues in the CDR3. CDR3 region: CASSLWGLAGGDTGELFF. CDR3 in DNA: TGTGCCAGCAGCTTATGGGGACTAGCGGGGGGTGACACCGGGGAGCTGTTTTTT.

The chain uses TRBV18 and TRBJ1-5; D is unresolved. This CDR3 is built from 13 residues. Trimming pared 5 bases from V and 3 bases from J, leaving 8 bases between. The germline V gene has CDR1 KGHSH and CDR2 LQKENI. CDR3 amino acids: CASSTAVNQPQHF. The CDR3 DNA reads as TGTGCCAGCTCAACGGCAGTCAATCAGCCCCAGCATTTT.

The chain couples TRBV24-1 to TRBJ2-5, with TRBD1 matching over 9 bases. The V segment lost 8 bases and the J segment 2 bases; nucleotides outside the gene matches: 2. Germline CDR1 KGHDR, CDR2 SFDVKD. The CDR3 has 13 amino acids. CDR3 nucleotides: TGTGCCACCAAAGACAGGGGGCAAGAGACCCAGTACTTC. This sequence encodes CATKDRGQETQYF.

The rearrangement joins TRBV18 to TRBJ1-5; tentative D call: TRBD1 (6 bases). The CDR3 covers 16 residues. Germline CDR1 is KGHSH and CDR2 is LQKENI. V shed 2 bases and J shed 0 bases, with 11 bases lying between them. The DNA for the CDR3 is TGTGCCAGCTCACCAAAACAGGGAAATAGCAATCAGCCCCAGCATTTT. This translates into CASSPKQGNSNQPQHF.

The V gene is TRBV4-2, the J gene TRBJ2-7; 7 bases map to TRBD2. This CDR3 region has 16 residues. The germline CDR1 and CDR2 sequences are LGHNA and YNFKEQ. V gave up 0 bases and J gave up 4 bases; unmatched junction bases: 9. In nucleotides, the CDR3 is TGTGCCAGCAGCCAAGAGACTAGCCTAGTGCTTTACGAGCAGTACTTC. This gives the protein CASSQETSLVLYEQYF.

The chain combines TRBV3-1 (or the pseudogene TRBV3-2) with TRBJ1-4; no firm D call. Trimming took off 0 bases at V and 8 bases at J, with 13 bases between the two ends. The CDR3 has 15 residues. CDR1 LGHDT and CDR2 YNNKEL come from the germline V gene (reference sequence). CDR3 in amino acids: CASSQEPRMEEKLFF. CDR3 bases: TGTGCCAGCAGCCAAGAACCCCGGATGGAGGAAAAACTGTTTTTT.

The chain joins TRBV9 to TRBJ2-7; a weak D match, TRBD1 (6 bases). CDR1 is SGDLS, CDR2 YYNGEE, per germline. Between the trimmed V and J ends, which lost 0 bases and 5 bases, there was a span of 15 bases. CDR3 length equals 15 residues. The CDR3: CASSVGGQAAHEQYF. DNA of the CDR3: TGTGCCAGCAGCGTAGGGGGGCAGGCCGCCCACGAGCAGTACTTC. Using reference TRBV9 and TRBJ2-7 for the parts outside the CDR3, the full variable domain is DSGVTQTPKHLITATGQRVTLRCSPRSGDLSVYWYQQSLDQGLQFLIQYYNGEERAKGNILERFSAQQFPDLHSELNLSSLELGDSALYFCASSVGGQAAHEQYFGPGTRLTVT.

This clone has a single count. The chain uses TRBV4-2 and TRBJ1-2; D not resolved. This CDR3 has 13 amino acids. Trimming shortened V by 2 bases and J by 5 bases, and 9 bases separated the two germline ends. The V gene's germline CDR1 is LGHNA and CDR2 YNFKEQ. CDR3 loop: CASSQPAQYGYTF. CDR3 nucleotide sequence: TGTGCCAGCAGCCAACCAGCACAGTATGGCTACACCTTC.